This T cell receptor beta chain is from a study of cytomegalovirus exposure and HLA in healthy donors. PCR employed 60 Vbeta and 13 Jbeta primers. This table comes from immunoSEQ multiplex PCR, and its TCRdb copy is limited to in-frame clones, with some not included. The data show about 120,000 clones, around three quarters seen once. The length of the CDR3 is 14 residues. Germline CDR1 reads MNHEY; CDR2 reads SVGAGI. The V and J ends lost 5 bases and 1 base, in that order; junction bases with no gene match: 1. Sequencing input: PBMCs. The sequence was obtained from a woman in her late teens or twenties in good health and CMV-seropositive. The chain uses TRBV6-5 and TRBJ2-2, with TRBD1 matching over 7 bases. Written as DNA, the CDR3 is TGTGCCAGCAGTCGACAGGGGAACACCGGGGAGCTGTTTTTT. This codes for CASSRQGNTGELFF.